This TCR beta chain was profiled in a study of CD8 T cells in Susac syndrome. When the RNA was reverse transcribed, random hexamers were used with an input of about 0.5 to 1 ug. Amplification of TCR beta CDR3 was carried out by immunoSEQ multiplex PCR, which covered 54 Vbeta and 13 Jbeta segments. One entry per CDR3 protein results from TCRdb running MiXCR on the immunoSEQ multiplex PCR reads. The table lists some 260,000 distinct CDR3 sequences, 90% to 95% of them singletons. V trimming: 2 bases; J trimming: 4 bases; junction bases outside the gene matches: 5. Looked up from germline, CDR1 is GTSNPN and CDR2 is SVGIG (reference sequence). The CDR3 loop spans 14 amino acids.

The rearrangement joins TRBV30 to TRBJ2-7; 10 bases match TRBD1. Sequencing was performed on CD4+ T cells from PBMCs. This clonotype was obtained from a human donor with multiple sclerosis. CDR3 sequence (DNA): TGTGCCTGGAGTCTGGGACAGGGGCATTACGAGCAGTACGTC. It translates to CAWSLGQGHYEQYV.